This T cell receptor (beta chain) was recorded in a study of T cell responses to AZD1222 COVID-19 vaccine. Study-level results: Receipt of two AZD1222 doses was followed by a rise in Spike-specific TCR breadth and depth. Among vaccine-associated CD4 TCRs, coverage spanned spike, with dominance at 160-218 and 743-854.

From germline, CDR1 is MNHEY and CDR2 SVGEGT. V was pared by 6 bases and J by 2 bases, with 6 bases of the junction left unmatched. The CDR3 sequence is 14 residues long. Note on this clone: Its target is not known.

This table comes from immunoSEQ multiplex PCR, and its TCRdb copy is limited to in-frame clones, with some not included. The repertoire holds roughly 80,000 clones, with roughly nine tenths as singletons. Second-dose schedules of about 4 or about 12 weeks were combined. This chain uses TRBV6-2 or TRBV6-3 with TRBJ2-5, with 7 bases identical to TRBD1. This receptor was taken from an adult who received the AZD1222 COVID-19 vaccine. The starting material was peripheral blood, obtained 28 days after the second AZD1222 dose. CDR3 sequence reads: CASSPTDRQETQYF. In DNA, the CDR3 is TGTGCCAGCAGCCCAACGGACAGGCAAGAGACCCAGTACTTC.